Listed below are T cell receptor beta chains from one sample, sequenced in a study of cytomegalovirus exposure and HLA in healthy donors. Assay: immunoSEQ multiplex PCR; the TCRdb copy retains only in-frame clones and omits some. In the table there are over 150,000 clones, approximately 80% of which are singletons. Material: PBMCs. These receptors originate from a man between 35 and 55 years old in good health and CMV-seronegative. Both conserved end residues are part of each CDR3. The D gene is left open where the match is weak. Only some rows state a clone size, as once, few, many or a class for expanded clones.

clone_size	d_call	v_call	j_call	cdr3_aa	cdr3_nt
NA	NA	TRBV4-3	TRBJ2-3	CASSQRTVYSDTQYF	TGCGCCAGCAGCCAACGGACAGTCTACTCAGATACGCAGTATTTT
NA	NA	TRBV13	TRBJ2-7	CASSLRTRYEQYF	TGTGCCAGCAGCTTACGAACGCGTTACGAGCAGTACTTC
NA	TRBD1	TRBV27	TRBJ2-1	CASSLVRGLYNEQFF	TGTGCCAGCAGTTTAGTTAGGGGGCTGTACAATGAGCAGTTCTTC
few	TRBD2	TRBV7-9	TRBJ2-2	CASSFTSGVSQGGELFF	TGTGCCAGCAGCTTCACTAGCGGGGTCTCCCAGGGCGGGGAGCTGTTTTTT
NA	NA	TRBV19	TRBJ1-2	CASSHQGGYTF	TGTGCCAGTAGCCATCAGGGTGGCTACACCTTC
NA	TRBD2	TRBV6-5	TRBJ2-2	CASRLAGVNTGELFF	TGTGCCAGCAGACTAGCGGGGGTGAACACCGGGGAGCTGTTTTTT
NA	NA	TRBV27	TRBJ1-1	CASRRGVAEAFF	TGTGCCAGCCGGAGGGGCGTCGCTGAAGCTTTCTTT
NA	NA	TRBV5-1	TRBJ1-2	CASSLPSGQHGYTF	TGCGCCAGCAGCTTGCCCTCAGGACAGCACGGCTACACCTTC
NA	NA	TRBV2	TRBJ1-6	CASALGGQNSPLHF	TGTGCCAGCGCGCTGGGGGGGCAGAATTCACCCCTCCACTTT
few	TRBD2	TRBV5-1	TRBJ2-7	CASSLGLAGGVEQYF	TGCGCCAGCAGCCTCGGACTAGCGGGGGGGGTCGAGCAGTACTTC
NA	NA	TRBV6-5	TRBJ1-1	CASSYYSGSRNTEAFF	TGTGCCAGCAGTTACTATTCAGGAAGTAGGAACACTGAAGCTTTCTTT
NA	NA	TRBV7-2	TRBJ2-7	CASSLTDRLYEQYF	TGTGCCAGCAGCTTAACCGACAGACTCTACGAGCAGTACTTC
NA	TRBD1	TRBV29-1	TRBJ2-1	CSVEQGAAYNEQFF	TGCAGCGTTGAACAGGGGGCAGCCTACAATGAGCAGTTCTTC
NA	TRBD2	TRBV5-1	TRBJ2-7	CASSYLADSYEQYF	TGCGCCAGCAGCTACCTAGCGGATTCCTACGAGCAGTACTTC
NA	NA	TRBV5-5	TRBJ2-1	CASSLDYHYNEQFF	TGTGCCAGCAGCTTGGACTACCACTACAATGAGCAGTTCTTC
few	NA	TRBV4-1	TRBJ1-1	CASSQAEEAFF	TGCGCCAGCAGCCAAGCTGAGGAAGCTTTCTTT
few	NA	TRBV7-9	TRBJ1-2	CASSPSRGARGYGYTF	TGTGCCAGCAGCCCCTCCCGGGGGGCGCGTGGCTATGGCTACACCTTC
NA	NA	TRBV29-1	TRBJ2-7	CSVEERAASYEQYF	TGCAGCGTTGAAGAGAGGGCCGCATCCTACGAGCAGTACTTC
NA	TRBD2	TRBV29-1	TRBJ2-3	CSVPTSGGFTDTQYF	TGCAGCGTACCCACTAGCGGGGGGTTCACAGATACGCAGTATTTT